This T cell receptor beta chain originates from a study of T cells in Graves' hyperthyroidism and ophthalmopathy. This clonotype was seen at least ten times. Thyroid ultrasound and orbital computed tomography, with clinical symptoms and serum thyroxine and TRAb, informed diagnoses. Regions amplified from RNA transcripts were the TCR beta CDR3 regions. A first-round RT-PCR of the TCR CDR3 used the HTBI primer set. Each CDR3 protein is one row after TCRdb ran MiXCR on the multiplex PCR reads. The sample records 500,000 to 600,000 distinct CDR3 sequences, 46% being singletons. Sequences were obtained from peripheral blood or thyroid tissue (not recorded which). This TCR was sampled from an adult woman with Graves' disease, either hyperthyroidism or ophthalmopathy (not recorded which).

CDR3 protein: CASSSEPGRNQPQHF. The CDR3 DNA reads as TGTGCCAGCAGTTCCGAGCCGGGACGTAATCAGCCCCAGCATTTT. This sequence joins TRBV6-6 and TRBJ1-5, with D tentatively TRBD1 (5 bases). Germline CDR1 and CDR2: MNHNY and SVGAGI (reference sequence). Trimming removed 4 bases from V and 4 bases from J, with 14 bases in between. This CDR3 region has 15 residues.